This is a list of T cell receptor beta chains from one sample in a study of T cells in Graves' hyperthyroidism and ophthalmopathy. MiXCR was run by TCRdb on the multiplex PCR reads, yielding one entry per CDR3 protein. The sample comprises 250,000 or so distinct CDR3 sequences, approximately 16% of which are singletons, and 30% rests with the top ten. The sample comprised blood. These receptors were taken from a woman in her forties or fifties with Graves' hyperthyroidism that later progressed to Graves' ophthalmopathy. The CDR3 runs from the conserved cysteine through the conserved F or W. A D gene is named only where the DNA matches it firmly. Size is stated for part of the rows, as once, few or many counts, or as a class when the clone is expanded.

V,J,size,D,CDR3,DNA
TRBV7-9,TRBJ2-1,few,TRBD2,CASSLHPSGSPNNEQFF,TGTGCCAGCAGCTTACACCCTAGCGGGAGCCCCAACAATGAGCAGTTCTTC
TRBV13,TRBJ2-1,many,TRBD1,CASSFDRGRNEQFF,TGTGCCAGCAGCTTCGACAGGGGGCGAAATGAGCAGTTCTTC
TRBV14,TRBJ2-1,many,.,CASSQGSGEYNEQFF,TGTGCCAGCAGCCAAGGTAGCGGAGAGTACAATGAGCAGTTCTTC
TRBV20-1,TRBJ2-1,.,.,CSARDAREPTFSYNEQFF,TGCAGTGCTAGAGACGCTCGGGAGCCAACCTTCTCCTACAATGAGCAGTTCTTC
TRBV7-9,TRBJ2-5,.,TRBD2,CASSFPTSGGGQETQYF,TGTGCCAGCAGCTTCCCGACTAGCGGGGGAGGTCAAGAGACCCAGTACTTC
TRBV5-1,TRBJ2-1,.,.,CASSPGHTGNEQLF,TGCGCCAGCAGCCCGGGACACACAGGCAATGAGCAGCTCTTC
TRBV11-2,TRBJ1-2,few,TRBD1,CASSRLRTGANYGYTF,TGTGCCAGCAGCCGCCTCCGGACAGGGGCTAACTATGGCTACACCTTC
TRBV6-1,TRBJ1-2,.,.,CASTQGQGFGYTF,TGTGCCAGCACCCAGGGTCAGGGATTTGGCTACACCTTC
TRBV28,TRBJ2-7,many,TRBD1,CASSQIGTGRYEQYF,TGTGCCAGCAGCCAAATCGGGACAGGGCGTTACGAGCAGTACTTC
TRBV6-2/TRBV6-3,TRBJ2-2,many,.,CASSQNRRRSNTGELFF,TGTGCCAGCAGCCAAAACCGTAGGCGGTCGAACACCGGGGAGCTGTTTTTT
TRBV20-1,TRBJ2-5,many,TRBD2,CSAHGLAGTQETQYF,TGCAGTGCTCATGGACTAGCGGGAACACAAGAGACCCAGTACTTC
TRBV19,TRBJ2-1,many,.,CASRESHEQFF,TGTGCCAGTAGAGAGTCCCATGAGCAGTTCTTC
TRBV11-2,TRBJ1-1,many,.,CASSLDVSGYTEAFF,TGTGCCAGCAGCTTAGATGTCTCAGGGTACACTGAAGCTTTCTTT
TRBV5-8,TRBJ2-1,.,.,CASSLPNEQFF,TGTGCCAGCAGCTTGCCCAATGAGCAGTTCTTC
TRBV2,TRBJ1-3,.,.,CASSAGPRLAIYF,TGTGCCAGCAGCGCGGGACCTCGGTTGGCCATATATTTT
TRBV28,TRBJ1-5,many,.,CASSHQPQHF,TGTGCCAGCTCCCATCAGCCCCAGCATTTT
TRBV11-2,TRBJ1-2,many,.,CASSFGINYGYTF,TGTGCCAGCAGCTTTGGCATAAACTATGGCTACACCTTC